The next 19 T cell receptor beta chains were all read from a single sample in a study of neurological immune-mediated disorders. TCRdb redid the calling of the 5' RACE reads with MiXCR, one entry per CDR3 protein. The repertoire holds tens of thousands of distinct CDR3 sequences, 12% to 15% seen once, with 25% to 30% in the top ten. Sequenced: PBMCs. The receptors originated from a woman in her forties or fifties with HTLV-1-associated myelopathy (HAM/TSP).

This clonotype was detected many times. The chain combines TRBV6-4 with TRBJ1-2; TRBD1 matches at 10 bases. CDR1 and CDR2 (germline): MRHNA, SNTAGT. The CDR3 spans 13 residues. J gave up 5 bases and V 9 bases, and 6 bases lay outside the gene matches. This chain's CDR3 is CASAPDRGYGYTF. The CDR3 coding sequence is TGTGCCAGTGCTCCGGACAGGGGGTATGGCTACACCTTC.

This clonotype has ten or more counts. The chain recombines TRBV11-2 with TRBJ1-3; no clear D. Between the trimmed V and J ends, which lost 1 base and 0 bases, there was a span of 7 bases. The CDR3 spans 15 residues. Per germline, CDR1 SGHAT and CDR2 FQNNGV. DNA for the CDR3: TGTGCCAGCAGCTTAGGATCAAACTCTGGAAACACCATATATTTT. It codes for CASSLGSNSGNTIYF.

This clonotype appeared many times. The chain carries TRBV12-3 or TRBV12-4 and TRBJ2-6; D is unresolved. The V and J ends lost 1 base and 0 bases respectively, with 4 bases between them. The CDR3 consists of 15 residues. The chain's CDR3 is CASSLGGSGANVLTF. The CDR3 DNA follows: TGTGCCAGCAGTTTAGGGGGCTCTGGGGCCAACGTCCTGACTTTC.

In its sample, this clonotype was seen many times. The chain links TRBV20-1 to TRBJ2-1; 9 nucleotides agree with TRBD2. Trimming cost V 0 bases and J 2 bases; bases outside gene matches: 2. The CDR3 has 15 residues. Germline lookup yields CDR1 DFQATT and CDR2 SNEGSKA (reference sequence). CDR3 amino acids: CSARDGTSPYNEQFF. CDR3 DNA: TGCAGTGCTAGAGATGGGACTAGCCCCTACAATGAGCAGTTCTTC.

This clonotype has at least ten counts. The V call is TRBV7-2, the J call TRBJ2-5; 12 nucleotides align to TRBD2. The CDR3 is 16 amino acids. Germline values: CDR1 SGHTA, CDR2 FQGNSA. Trimming removed 5 bases from V and 10 bases from J; junction bases left unmatched: 14. CDR3 DNA: TGTGCCAGCAGCCCAAGGACTAGCGGGACCGATGAGGGCCAGTACTTC. Protein product: CASSPRTSGTDEGQYF.

This clonotype was recorded many times. The genes are TRBV12-3 or TRBV12-4 and TRBJ1-2, with D possibly being TRBD1 (5 bases). CDR3 size: 14 residues. The ends were cut back, 5 bases at V and 5 bases at J, with 15 bases in the middle. The CDR3 loop is CASSPSRGGYGYTF. The CDR3 region has the DNA TGTGCCAGCAGTCCCTCTCGTGGGGGGTATGGCTACACCTTC.

The sample holds many counts of this clonotype. The chain is built from TRBV11-2 and TRBJ2-6, with D unclear. Trimming removed 1 base at V and 0 bases at J, with 10 bases between. This CDR3 has 17 amino acids. Germline values: CDR1 SGHAT, CDR2 FQNNGV. The CDR3 DNA reads TGTGCCAGCAGCTTAGGGCTTCTGGGCTCTGGGGCCAACGTCCTGACTTTC. This gives the protein CASSLGLLGSGANVLTF. The full variable domain, its missing parts supplied by reference TRBV11-2 and TRBJ2-6, is EAGVAQSPRYKIIEKRQSVAFWCNPISGHATLYWYQQILGQGPKLLIQFQNNGVVDDSQLPKDRFSAERLKGVDSTLKIQPAKLEDSAVYLCASSLGLLGSGANVLTFGAGSRLTVL.

This clonotype was found many times. The J gene is TRBJ1-1, the V gene TRBV9, with 9 nucleotides matching TRBD1. V shed 0 bases, J shed 3 bases, and the junction held 3 bases outside the gene matches. Germline CDR1 and CDR2: SGDLS and YYNGEE. This CDR3 comprises 15 residues. CDR3 sequence (DNA): TGTGCCAGCAGCGTAGGGGACAGGGCATACACTGAAGCTTTCTTT. It encodes CASSVGDRAYTEAFF. Drawing the rest from reference TRBV9 and TRBJ1-1, the complete variable domain is DSGVTQTPKHLITATGQRVTLRCSPRSGDLSVYWYQQSLDQGLQFLIQYYNGEERAKGNILERFSAQQFPDLHSELNLSSLELGDSALYFCASSVGDRAYTEAFFGQGTRLTVV.

This clonotype was found many times. The genes are TRBV7-2 and TRBJ1-2; TRBD1 matches 7 bases. CDR1 and CDR2 from the germline V gene are SGHTA and FQGNSA. Trimming cost V 5 bases and J 0 bases; bases outside gene matches: 0. CDR3 length: 13 residues. The CDR3 nucleotides are TGTGCCAGCAGCGACAGGGCTAACTATGGCTACACCTTC. It translates to CASSDRANYGYTF.

This clonotype has just one count. The chain combines TRBV27 with TRBJ1-2, with D possibly being TRBD1 (5 bases). The V and J ends lost 5 bases and 0 bases respectively, with 19 bases between them. Germline V gives CDR1 MNHEY, CDR2 SMNVEV (reference sequence). CDR3 length: 17 residues. Here the CDR3 reads CASSSPGTHSANYGYTF. The CDR3, as DNA: TGTGCCAGCAGTAGTCCCGGGACTCATTCAGCTAACTATGGCTACACCTTC.

The sample holds many counts of this clonotype. This chain joins TRBV7-9 and TRBJ2-2, with 8 bases fitting TRBD2. The germline V gene encodes CDR1 SEHNR and CDR2 FQNEAQ (reference sequence). With V trimmed by 4 bases and J by 1 base, 2 bases remained unmatched. CDR3 length: 15 amino acids. DNA of the CDR3: TGTGCCAGCAGCTATCTAGCGGGGAACACCGGGGAGCTGTTTTTT. Amino acids: CASSYLAGNTGELFF.

This clonotype was counted only a few times. This chain links TRBV12-3 or TRBV12-4 with TRBJ1-2; D not certain. Trimming stripped 1 base from V and 4 bases from J, with 4 bases between. The CDR3 is made up of 12 amino acids. CDR3 bases: TGTGCCAGCAGTTTAGAGGGCTATGGCTACACCTTC. Translation: CASSLEGYGYTF.

The sample holds many counts of this clonotype. The gene calls are TRBV9 and TRBJ1-1; 9 bases match TRBD1. The CDR3 consists of 16 residues. The germline V gene encodes CDR1 SGDLS and CDR2 YYNGEE. With V trimmed by 3 bases and J by 1 base, 7 bases remained unmatched. The CDR3 spells CASSGPGTGTNTEAFF. The CDR3 nucleotides read TGTGCCAGCAGCGGTCCCGGGACAGGGACGAACACTGAAGCTTTCTTT.

Many counts were recorded for this clonotype. The V gene is TRBV7-2, the J gene TRBJ2-2; 7 bases align to TRBD1. The junction had 7 bases not matched to a gene; V was cut back by 1 base and J by 2 bases. There are 17 residues in the CDR3. Germline CDR1 and CDR2: SGHTA and FQGNSA. DNA for the CDR3: TGTGCCAGCAGCTTAGATTTCGGGACAGTAAACACCGGGGAGCTGTTTTTT. Translated, it gives CASSLDFGTVNTGELFF.

This clonotype was observed at least ten times. The CDR3 loop is CASTLTGYNEQFF. Written as DNA, the CDR3 is TGTGCCAGCACCTTGACAGGCTACAATGAGCAGTTCTTC. The rearrangement joins TRBV6-2 or TRBV6-3 to TRBJ2-1; D possibly corresponds to TRBD1 (6 bases). Trimming left V 7 bases short and J 3 bases short, with 10 bases between. CDR1 and CDR2 (germline): MNHEY, SVGEGT. CDR3 length: 13 residues.

The table lists this clonotype with many counts. The CDR3 DNA reads TGTGCCAGCAGCCCCCCCGGTCGAGAGACCCAGTACTTC. It codes for CASSPPGRETQYF. This chain connects TRBV7-6 to TRBJ2-5; D is undetermined. CDR1 and CDR2 from the germline V gene are SGHVS and FNYEAQ. CDR3 size: 13 residues. The V gene lost 5 bases and the J gene lost 4 bases, with 11 bases spanning the gap.

A word on this clonotype: The junction departs from germline at one end; a sequencing error may be responsible. V and J are TRBV20-1 and TRBJ2-2; D is perhaps TRBD1 (5 bases). The CDR3 loop spans 13 amino acids. In germline, CDR1 is DFQATT, CDR2 SNEGSKA (reference sequence). The CDR3 DNA reads as TGCAGTGCTAGAGCAGGGCGAACCGAGGAGCTGTTTTTT. The encoded protein is CSARAGRTEELFF.

This clonotype was recorded at least ten times. This sequence joins TRBV5-1 and TRBJ2-7; D uncertain. The CDR3 extends over 15 amino acids. From germline, CDR1 is SGHRS and CDR2 YFSETQ. V shed 1 base and J shed 6 bases, with 17 bases lying between them. This CDR3 reads CASSLLQAGITEQYF. The CDR3 nucleotides are TGCGCCAGCAGCTTGCTCCAGGCTGGCATCACCGAGCAGTACTTC.

This clonotype appeared many times. This chain's CDR3 is CASSPLVGGNSPLHF. In DNA, the CDR3 is TGTGCCAGCAGCCCCTTGGTAGGGGGGAATTCACCCCTCCACTTT. The genes are TRBV27 and TRBJ1-6, with a possible D match to TRBD1 (6 bases). Germline V gene sequence: CDR1 MNHEY, CDR2 SMNVEV (reference sequence). The CDR3 is 15 amino acids. Trimming pared 6 bases from V and 7 bases from J, leaving 16 bases between.